The 21 T cell receptor beta chains in this list originate from one sample, sequenced in a study of blood T cells in healthy people across ages. PCR was performed a second time for 7 to 11 cycles using a sample-barcoded 5' primer and a J-beta primer mix. TCRdb called the 5' RACE reads again in MiXCR, with one record for every CDR3 protein. Here the sample spans around 1,800,000 distinct CDR3 sequences, around 42% being singletons. The specimen sequenced was blood. Receptor source: a human donor in good health.

This clonotype was recorded many times. One end of the junction varies from germline; a read error may be responsible. The J gene is TRBJ1-5, the V gene TRBV6-1; D is uncertain. This CDR3 has 13 residues. Germline V gives CDR1 MNHNS, CDR2 SASEGT. CDR3 bases: TGCGCCAGCAGTACGAGGGGCAATCAGCCCCAGCATTTT. It encodes CASSTRGNQPQHF.

Points on this clonotype: This may be a read error: a much more frequent sequence differs by one nucleotide. The chain recombines TRBV7-9 with TRBJ2-5; TRBD1 is a possible D gene (5 bases). CDR3 length: 12 residues. V dropped 3 bases and J dropped 11 bases, with 13 bases sitting between them. The germline CDR1 and CDR2 sequences are SEHNR and FQNEAQ (reference sequence). This CDR3 is CASSFSGFGQYF. DNA of the CDR3: TGTGCCAGCAGCTTCTCAGGGTTCGGGCAGTACTTC.

The chain couples TRBV4-3 to TRBJ1-6, with D possibly matching TRBD1 (6 bases). V was trimmed by 0 bases and J by 7 bases, leaving 13 bases between them. CDR3 length equals 16 residues. Germline lookup yields CDR1 LGHNA and CDR2 YSLEER. As DNA, the CDR3 is TGCGCCAGCAGCCAAGAAGTGGTAAGGGGGAATTCACCCCTCCACTTT. Translating gives CASSQEVVRGNSPLHF.

This clonotype was seen a handful of times. The chain joins TRBV28 to TRBJ2-3; a weak D match, TRBD1 (6 bases). CDR3 length: 14 amino acids. Trimming removed 6 bases from V and 2 bases from J, with 12 bases in between. Germline CDR1 and CDR2: MDHEN and SYDVKM. The CDR3 reads CASRTGFYTDTQYF. DNA for the CDR3: TGTGCCAGCAGGACAGGATTTTACACAGATACGCAGTATTTT.

The chain combines TRBV10-3 with TRBJ2-7; D is possibly TRBD1 or TRBD2 (5 bases each). Per germline, CDR1 ENHRY and CDR2 SYGVKD. V shed 0 bases and J shed 2 bases, with 20 bases lying between them. The CDR3 is made up of 18 amino acids. The CDR3 bases are TGTGCCATCAGTGAGTCTGATATAGGGACCGTCACGCCCTACGAGCAGTACTTC. This sequence encodes CAISESDIGTVTPYEQYF.

This chain connects TRBV28 to TRBJ2-7, with TRBD2 matching over 8 bases. With 4 bases clipped from V and 1 base from J, the junction kept 6 bases outside the gene matches. CDR3 length: 15 amino acids. Per the germline V gene, CDR1 is MDHEN and CDR2 is SYDVKM. The CDR3 here is CASSSGGPRSYEQYF. As DNA, the CDR3 is TGTGCCAGCAGTTCGGGGGGGCCGAGGTCCTACGAGCAGTACTTC. Looking up the rest from reference TRBV28 and TRBJ2-7 gives the full variable domain: DVKVTQSSRYLVKRTGEKVFLECVQDMDHENMFWYRQDPGLGLRLIYFSYDVKMKEKGDIPEGYSVSREKKERFSLILESASTNQTSMYLCASSSGGPRSYEQYFGPGTRLTVT.

As for this clonotype: At one boundary the junction diverges from the germline segment, which might be a read error. In DNA, the CDR3 is TGCGCCAGCAGTAACGGTCCCAATCAGCCCCAGCATTTT. It translates to CASSNGPNQPQHF. The chain employs TRBV6-5 and TRBJ1-5; D unresolved. Germline V gene lookup returns CDR1 MNHEY and CDR2 SVGAGI. The CDR3 covers 13 residues.

This clonotype has just a few counts. The chain joins TRBV5-1 to TRBJ1-2, with D possibly matching TRBD1 (5 bases). V was trimmed by 4 bases and J by 7 bases, leaving 17 bases between them. CDR1 is SGHRS and CDR2 is YFSETQ in the germline V gene. The CDR3 contains 14 residues. CDR3 sequence: CASSDSERGGGYTF. The CDR3 nucleotides are TGCGCCAGCAGCGACAGCGAGAGGGGAGGTGGCTACACCTTC.

This clonotype was picked up one time. V is TRBV28 and J is TRBJ2-4; 9 bases align to TRBD1. The J call may be faulty, since TRBJ2-7 better matches the DNA end. The CDR3 consists of 14 residues. The germline CDR1 and CDR2 sequences are MDHEN and SYDVKM. For the CDR3, the DNA is TGTGCCAGCGGGGGACAGGGCAGTATGTCCGAGCAGTACTTC. Protein sequence: CASGGQGSMSEQYF.

In its sample, this clonotype was seen a few times. Germline is not matched at one junction end, which may reflect a read error. CDR3 loop: CATSFGLAGGNEQFF. As DNA, the CDR3 is TGTGCCACCAGTTTCGGACTAGCGGGGGGGAATGAGCAGTTCTTC. The chain employs TRBV28 and TRBJ2-1; 15 bases are a match to TRBD2. The CDR3 length is 15 residues. Looked up from germline, CDR1 is MDHEN and CDR2 is SYDVKM.

V is TRBV20-1 and J is TRBJ1-4; D gene unclear. Germline V gives CDR1 DFQATT, CDR2 SNEGSKA (reference sequence). Trimming pared 6 bases from V and 0 bases from J, leaving 23 bases between. The CDR3 is made up of 18 amino acids. The CDR3 bases are TGCAGTGCCTTATTCCCTTCCCGGGTATCTACAACTAATGAAAAACTGTTTTTT. Its protein product is CSALFPSRVSTTNEKLFF.

This clonotype came up a few times. The V call is TRBV7-9, the J call TRBJ2-7; possible D gene TRBD1, 5 bases. V was cut by 5 bases and J by 2 bases, with 10 bases left in between. The germline V gene encodes CDR1 SEHNR and CDR2 FQNEAQ (reference sequence). The CDR3 has 13 amino acids. The CDR3 DNA follows: TGTGCCAGCAGCCCACGACAGACCTACGAGCAGTACTTC. This translates into CASSPRQTYEQYF. Looking up the rest from reference TRBV7-9 and TRBJ2-7 gives the full variable domain: DTGVSQNPRHKITKRGQNVTFRCDPISEHNRLYWYRQTLGQGPEFLTYFQNEAQLEKSRLLSDRFSAERPKGSFSTLEIQRTEQGDSAMYLCASSPRQTYEQYFGPGTRLTVT.

This clonotype has just a few counts. V and J are TRBV7-6 and TRBJ2-1; 8 nucleotides align to TRBD2. The V gene's germline CDR1 is SGHVS and CDR2 FNYEAQ. The CDR3 has 16 residues. V lost 1 base and J lost 5; bases outside the gene matches: 7. CDR3 amino acids: CASSLVGLVSNNEQFF. The CDR3 region has the DNA TGTGCCAGCAGCTTAGTGGGACTAGTATCCAACAATGAGCAGTTCTTC. The entire variable domain, with the rest obtained from reference TRBV7-6 and TRBJ2-1, is as follows: GAGVSQSPRYKVTKRGQDVALRCDPISGHVSLYWYRQALGQGPEFLTYFNYEAQQDKSGLPNDRFSAERPEGSISTLTIQRTEQRDSAMYRCASSLVGLVSNNEQFFGPGTRLTVL.

This clonotype appeared a few times. The chain has TRBV4-3 and TRBJ2-5; 7 positions agree with TRBD2. Looked up from germline, CDR1 is LGHNA and CDR2 is YSLEER. The CDR3 spans 15 residues. With V trimmed by 0 bases and J by 4 bases, 5 bases remained unmatched. The CDR3 spells CASSQDQASGETQYF. CDR3 coding DNA: TGCGCCAGCAGCCAAGATCAGGCTAGCGGAGAGACCCAGTACTTC.

This clonotype was seen only once. The chain recombines TRBV11-2 with TRBJ1-4, with a tentative D call TRBD1 (6 bases). The CDR3 is 15 amino acids. With 6 bases removed from V and 4 bases from J, the gap between germline ends came to 15 bases. Germline values: CDR1 SGHAT, CDR2 FQNNGV. This CDR3 is CASRSNRVVNEKLFF. CDR3 in DNA: TGTGCCAGCAGGTCGAACAGGGTTGTTAATGAAAAACTGTTTTTT.

This clonotype was picked up a small number of times. The chain has TRBV12-3 or TRBV12-4 and TRBJ2-1; 8 bases align to TRBD2. CDR3 length equals 17 residues. Trimming took 1 base from V and 6 from J; bases not matched to a gene: 11. The CDR3 coding sequence is TGTGCCAGCAGTTTAGAGTCACCGGGACTAGACTTCAATGAGCAGTTCTTC. This translates into CASSLESPGLDFNEQFF.

This clonotype was counted a few times. V gene TRBV28 combines with J gene TRBJ1-1, with D possibly matching TRBD1 (6 bases). V was shortened by 2 bases and J by 4 bases, with 11 bases between the two germline ends. The CDR3 totals 14 residues. The germline V gene has CDR1 MDHEN and CDR2 SYDVKM. In nucleotides, the CDR3 is TGTGCCAGCAGTTTAAGGGGGTCGGGCACTGAAGCTTTCTTT. The encoded protein is CASSLRGSGTEAFF.

This clonotype has just a few counts. CDR3 in amino acids: CASRTIGTVGNEQYF. CDR3 sequence (DNA): TGCGCCAGCAGGACTATCGGGACTGTCGGCAACGAGCAGTACTTC. This rearrangement joins TRBV5-1 to TRBJ2-4; a weak D match, TRBD2 (6 bases). The J call may be in error: the DNA end matches TRBJ2-7 better. This CDR3 region has 15 residues. Germline values: CDR1 SGHRS, CDR2 YFSETQ.

This chain joins TRBV4-2 and TRBJ1-4, with 10 bases fitting TRBD1. In germline, CDR1 is LGHNA, CDR2 YNFKEQ. V trimming: 1 base; J trimming: 4 bases; junction bases outside the gene matches: 6. The length of the CDR3 is 17 residues. The CDR3 DNA reads as TGTGCCAGCAGCCAAGTGGGACAGGGGACCTATAATGAAAAACTGTTTTTT. Its translation: CASSQVGQGTYNEKLFF.

Only a few counts were recorded for this clonotype. The chain combines TRBV7-9 with TRBJ1-2, with 7 bases that match TRBD1. J was trimmed by 3 bases and V by 1 base; bases with no gene match: 5. There are 15 residues in the CDR3. Germline assignment: CDR1 SEHNR and CDR2 FQNEAQ (reference sequence). The CDR3 sequence is CASSLEQGNDYGYTF. Here the CDR3 DNA reads TGTGCCAGCAGCTTAGAACAGGGGAACGACTATGGCTACACCTTC.

This clonotype showed up just a few times. This chain connects TRBV7-9 to TRBJ1-4; the D gene is possibly TRBD1 (5 bases). Trimming took off 0 bases at V and 10 bases at J, with 15 bases between the two ends. The CDR3 sequence is 15 residues long. Germline V gives CDR1 SEHNR, CDR2 FQNEAQ (reference sequence). Written as DNA, the CDR3 is TGTGCCAGCAGCTTAGCGGGGCGAGGGGCCGGAAAACTGTTTTTT. Translating gives CASSLAGRGAGKLFF.